This T cell receptor beta chain was sequenced during a study of OX40 agonist ivuxolimab in advanced cancers. Study-level findings and limits: Doses of 0.1 to 3.0 mg/kg were accompanied by clonal expansion of CD4+ and CD8+ blood T cells by week 6.

Between the trimmed V and J ends, which lost 2 bases and 8 bases, there was a span of 12 bases. This CDR3 is 14 amino acids long. Looked up from germline, CDR1 is MNHEY and CDR2 is SVGAGI. Some clones are missing from TCRdb's copy, which holds only in-frame ones; the method was immunoSEQ multiplex PCR. The sample consists of around 15,000 clones, more than 80% of them appearing once. Notes on this clone: As yet, its antigen is unknown.

This rearrangement joins TRBV6-5 to TRBJ1-4, with D perhaps TRBD1 (5 bases). The sequenced sample was CD4+ or CD8+ T cells sorted from blood, obtained in a trial of the OX40 agonist ivuxolimab. This TCR derives from an adult with an advanced solid tumor such as melanoma, head and neck, liver or kidney cancer. This CDR3 reads CASSYGGISEKLFF. The CDR3 DNA sequence: TGTGCCAGCAGTTACGGGGGGATTAGCGAAAAACTGTTTTTT.